Listed below are T cell receptor beta chains from one sample, sequenced in a study of blood T cell repertoires in COVID-19. Here immunoSEQ multiplex PCR was the method, and the copy in TCRdb shows in-frame clones only, minus some. Among about 140,000 clones listed, 76% were seen once. Material for sequencing was peripheral blood. Receptor source: a woman of 80 years or more with active or convalescent COVID-19. Both conserved end residues are part of each CDR3. D genes are given only for firm matches. Rows may omit the clone size; those that give it use once, few, many or a size class.

size	D	V	J	CDR3	DNA
.	TRBD1	TRBV19	TRBJ2-5	CASTPRQGVRETQYF	TGTGCCAGTACCCCGCGACAGGGGGTCCGAGAGACCCAGTACTTC
.	.	TRBV6-6	TRBJ1-1	CASSYGRGVTEAFF	TGTGCCAGCAGTTACGGGAGGGGTGTTACTGAAGCTTTCTTT
.	.	TRBV9	TRBJ1-5	CASSVVPDQPQHF	TGTGCCAGCAGCGTAGTCCCCGATCAGCCCCAGCATTTT
.	TRBD1	TRBV19	TRBJ1-4	CASSINRQGSNEKLFF	TGTGCCAGTAGTATCAACCGACAGGGATCTAATGAAAAACTGTTTTTT
.	TRBD1	TRBV6-4	TRBJ1-1	CASSDDRATEAFF	TGTGCCAGCAGTGACGACAGGGCGACTGAAGCTTTCTTT
.	TRBD2	TRBV4-1	TRBJ2-1	CASSQEGRLTSGYNEQFF	TGCGCCAGCAGCCAAGAAGGTCGGCTGACTAGCGGGTACAATGAGCAGTTCTTC
once	TRBD2	TRBV3-1/TRBV3-2	TRBJ2-7	CASSQDRPSGGRIYEQYF	TGTGCCAGCAGCCAAGATCGACCTAGCGGGGGGCGGATCTACGAGCAGTACTTC
.	.	TRBV19	TRBJ1-1	CASSIGNRVITEAFF	TGTGCCAGTAGTATAGGCAACAGGGTTATTACTGAAGCTTTCTTT
.	.	TRBV5-4	TRBJ1-1	CASSQYGRNTEAFF	TGTGCCAGCAGCCAATACGGTAGGAACACTGAAGCTTTCTTT
.	TRBD1	TRBV29-1	TRBJ2-4	CSVGDSGNIQYF	TGCAGCGTGGGGGACAGTGGGAACATTCAGTACTTC
.	.	TRBV6-6	TRBJ1-6	CASSPLSIGGRSPLHF	TGTGCCAGCAGTCCTCTATCGATCGGGGGTCGTTCACCCCTCCACTTT
.	.	TRBV2	TRBJ1-1	CASSPSHRATTEAFF	TGTGCCAGCAGCCCCTCGCACAGGGCTACCACTGAAGCTTTCTTT
.	TRBD1	TRBV6-5	TRBJ1-5	CASNQLQGQPQHF	TGTGCCAGCAACCAGCTACAGGGGCAGCCCCAGCATTTT
.	TRBD1	TRBV4-1	TRBJ1-4	CASSHGDRENEKLFF	TGCGCCAGCAGCCACGGGGACAGGGAAAATGAAAAACTGTTTTTT
.	TRBD1	TRBV20-1	TRBJ1-5	CSASRDRVQPQHF	TGCAGTGCTAGTCGTGACAGGGTTCAGCCCCAGCATTTT
.	TRBD1	TRBV4-3	TRBJ1-2	CASSQVRAGGLNYGYTF	TGCGCCAGCAGCCAAGTAAGGGCAGGGGGTTTGAACTATGGCTACACCTTC
.	.	TRBV4-1	TRBJ2-6	CASSQDPNRVGANVLTF	TGCGCCAGCAGCCAAGATCCAAACCGGGTGGGGGCCAACGTCCTGACTTTC
few	TRBD1	TRBV30	TRBJ1-2	CAWNQPRDRGNYGYTF	TGTGCCTGGAACCAACCAAGGGACAGGGGGAACTATGGCTACACCTTC
few	.	TRBV5-1	TRBJ1-1	CASSLVVSGKNTEAFF	TGCGCCAGCAGCTTGGTGGTATCGGGGAAGAACACTGAAGCTTTCTTT
.	TRBD1	TRBV7-9	TRBJ1-4	CASSRDRGQEKLFF	TGTGCCAGCAGCCGTGACAGGGGGCAAGAAAAACTGTTTTTT
few	TRBD1	TRBV7-2	TRBJ1-2	CASSLFRTGDYGYTF	TGTGCCAGCAGCTTATTTCGGACAGGGGACTATGGCTACACCTTC
.	.	TRBV5-1	TRBJ1-2	CASSTYPGDSHYGYTF	TGCGCCAGCAGCACTTACCCCGGAGACAGCCACTATGGCTACACCTTC
.	.	TRBV3-1/TRBV3-2	TRBJ2-5	CASAKRSAQETQYF	TGTGCCAGCGCAAAGAGATCCGCTCAAGAGACCCAGTACTTC
.	.	TRBV7-9	TRBJ1-2	CASSSVNYGYTF	TGTGCCAGCAGCTCAGTCAACTATGGCTACACCTTC
.	TRBD2	TRBV5-1	TRBJ2-5	CASSLGGGETQYF	TGCGCCAGCAGTTTGGGGGGGGGAGAGACCCAGTACTTC
.	TRBD1	TRBV4-2	TRBJ1-4	CASSQQQGGEKLFF	TGTGCCAGCAGCCAACAACAGGGGGGTGAAAAACTGTTTTTT
once	.	TRBV30	TRBJ1-1	CAWSDVRAEAFF	TGTGCCTGGAGTGACGTGCGGGCGGAAGCTTTCTTT
.	TRBD1	TRBV27	TRBJ1-1	CASSHRGVNTEAFF	TGTGCCAGCAGTCACAGGGGGGTGAACACTGAAGCTTTCTTT
.	TRBD2	TRBV7-8	TRBJ2-5	CASSPRGVGQETQYF	TGTGCCAGCAGCCCGCGGGGGGTAGGGCAAGAGACCCAGTACTTC
.	.	TRBV5-1	TRBJ2-6	CASTGTTGANVLTF	TGCGCCAGCACCGGCACTACCGGGGCCAACGTCCTGACTTTC
.	.	TRBV5-1	TRBJ2-6	CASSLVAAGANVLTF	TGCGCCAGCAGCTTGGTTGCGGCTGGGGCCAACGTCCTGACTTTC
.	.	TRBV9	TRBJ2-3	CASSGGTPTDTQYF	TGTGCCAGCTCCGGAGGGACCCCCACAGATACGCAGTATTTT
.	TRBD1	TRBV27	TRBJ1-2	CASRDRVSGYTF	TGTGCCAGCAGGGACAGGGTGTCGGGCTACACCTTC
.	TRBD2	TRBV9	TRBJ2-3	CASSELAGHTDTQYF	TGTGCCAGCAGCGAGCTAGCGGGACACACAGATACGCAGTATTTT
.	.	TRBV18	TRBJ1-3	CASSIPLSSGNTIYF	TGTGCCAGCTCAATTCCCCTCTCCAGTGGAAACACCATATATTTT
.	.	TRBV6-6	TRBJ1-3	CASRRTVSSGNTIYF	TGTGCCAGCAGACGGACAGTGAGCTCTGGAAACACCATATATTTT
few	TRBD1	TRBV7-8	TRBJ1-2	CASSEMGQRPASNYGYTF	TGTGCCAGCAGCGAAATGGGACAGAGGCCTGCTTCTAACTATGGCTACACCTTC
.	TRBD1	TRBV19	TRBJ1-2	CASTSTGNGYTF	TGTGCCAGTACCTCGACAGGGAATGGCTACACCTTC
.	.	TRBV7-2	TRBJ2-1	CASSQTRVGEQFF	TGTGCCAGCAGCCAAACTAGAGTTGGTGAGCAGTTCTTC
.	.	TRBV6-5	TRBJ2-5	CASSIGTGRQETQYF	TGTGCCAGCAGTATCGGTACGGGGAGACAAGAGACCCAGTACTTC